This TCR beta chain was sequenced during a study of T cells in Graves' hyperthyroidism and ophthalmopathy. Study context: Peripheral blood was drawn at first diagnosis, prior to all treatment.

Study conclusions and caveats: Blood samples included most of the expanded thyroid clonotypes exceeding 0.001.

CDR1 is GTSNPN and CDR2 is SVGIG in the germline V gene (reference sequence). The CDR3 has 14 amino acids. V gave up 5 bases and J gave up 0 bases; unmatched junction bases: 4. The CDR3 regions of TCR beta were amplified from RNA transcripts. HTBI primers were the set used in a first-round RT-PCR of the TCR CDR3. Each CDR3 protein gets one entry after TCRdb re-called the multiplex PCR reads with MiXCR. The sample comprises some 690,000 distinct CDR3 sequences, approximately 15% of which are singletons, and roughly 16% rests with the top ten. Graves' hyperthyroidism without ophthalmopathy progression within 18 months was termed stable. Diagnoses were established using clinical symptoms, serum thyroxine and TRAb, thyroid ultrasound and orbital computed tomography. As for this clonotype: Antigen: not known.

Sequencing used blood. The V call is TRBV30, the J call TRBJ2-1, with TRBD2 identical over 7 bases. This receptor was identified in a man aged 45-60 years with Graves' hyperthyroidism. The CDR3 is CAWFSGYSYNEQFF. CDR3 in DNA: TGTGCCTGGTTTAGCGGGTACTCCTACAATGAGCAGTTCTTC.